These 4 T cell receptor beta chains originate from one sample sequenced in a study of CD8+ T cells in alopecia areata. Noted treatment: oral pan-JAK inhibitor, 5-10 mg twice daily. RNA, once extracted, was reverse transcribed into cDNA for use as the sequencing template. Method: immunoSEQ multiplex PCR; TCRdb's copy keeps in-frame clones and lacks some. The table records some 150,000 clones, around half of them present only once. The sequenced sample was CD8+ T cells sorted from blood, obtained at week 4, from a patient treated with tofacitinib. Receptors originate from a human donor with alopecia areata.

This clone has only a few counts. CDR3 nucleotide sequence: TGCGCCAGCAGTCCTCGCGGGTCCTACGAGCAGTACTTC. As protein: CASSPRGSYEQYF. The chain has TRBV23-1 and TRBJ2-7; tentative D call: TRBD2 (5 bases). TRBV23-1 is known as an ORF, though its function is uncertain. CDR3 size: 13 residues. Trimming took off 4 bases at V and 1 base at J, with 8 bases between the two ends.

V gene TRBV5-1 combines with J gene TRBJ1-5; possibly TRBD1 for D (5 bases). This CDR3 has 14 residues. Germline CDR1 is SGHRS and CDR2 is YFSETQ. V gave up 4 bases and J gave up 3 bases, with 11 bases separating them. Written as DNA, the CDR3 is TGCGCCAGCAGCCCCGGGACGGCCAATCAGCCCCAGCATTTT. Protein product: CASSPGTANQPQHF.

The sample holds a few counts of this clone. This chain joins TRBV5-1 and TRBJ2-5; tentatively, D is TRBD2 (6 bases). This CDR3 region has 15 residues. Germline V CDR1 and CDR2: SGHRS, YFSETQ. V was pared by 2 bases and J by 0 bases, with 11 bases between. As DNA, the CDR3 is TGCGCCAGCAGCTTTAGCGGCGACTACCAAGAGACCCAGTACTTC. Translating gives CASSFSGDYQETQYF.

This clone was seen only a few times. This rearrangement joins TRBV2 to TRBJ1-1; maybe TRBD1 (6 bases). The CDR3 runs to 16 residues. The V end lost 6 bases, the J end lost 0 bases, and 17 bases lay between the germline ends. The germline V gene encodes CDR1 SNHLY and CDR2 FYNNEI. The CDR3 here is CASSPQDSDLNTEAFF. CDR3 nucleotides: TGTGCCAGCAGCCCCCAGGACAGCGACTTGAACACTGAAGCTTTCTTT.